These 14 T cell receptor beta chains were sequenced from one sample in a study of blood T cell repertoires in COVID-19. The assay was immunoSEQ multiplex PCR, and TCRdb's table has in-frame clones only and misses some. In the table there are roughly 150,000 clones, about 86% of which are singletons. The sequencing input was peripheral blood. The receptor set was obtained from a man in his 70s with active or convalescent COVID-19.

The rearrangement joins TRBV6-6 to TRBJ1-5; D is unclear. The CDR3 extends over 14 amino acids. The V gene lost 2 bases and the J gene lost 5 bases, with 10 bases spanning the gap. Germline V CDR1 and CDR2: MNHNY, SVGAGI (reference sequence). The CDR3 DNA follows: TGTGCCAGCAGTTACGAGACGGGTTATCAGCCCCAGCATTTT. It yields the protein CASSYETGYQPQHF.

The chain uses TRBV6-2 or TRBV6-3 and TRBJ2-7; 8 bases are a match to TRBD1. Germline CDR1 and CDR2: MNHEY and SVGEGT. The CDR3 spans 20 residues. The J segment lost 3 bases and the V segment lost 6 bases, leaving 25 bases of the junction unmatched. CDR3 amino acids: CASSHTQLSDRVRSLYEQYF. CDR3 in DNA: TGTGCCAGCAGCCACACCCAACTCTCGGACAGGGTTCGGTCCCTCTACGAGCAGTACTTC.

This chain uses TRBV18 with TRBJ2-2; 9 positions agree with TRBD1. V trimming: 5 bases; J trimming: 3 bases; junction bases outside the gene matches: 13. CDR3 length equals 18 residues. Germline V gene data show CDR1 as KGHSH and CDR2 as LQKENI. CDR3 DNA sequence: TGTGCCAGCTCAACCCTCGACAGGGGGTCGGTTGACACCGGGGAGCTGTTTTTT. Residues: CASSTLDRGSVDTGELFF.

The rearrangement uses TRBV9 and TRBJ1-1; 8 nucleotides line up with TRBD1. The ends lost 4 bases at V and 11 bases at J; junction bases unmatched: 10. CDR1 and CDR2 (germline): SGDLS, YYNGEE. This CDR3 comprises 13 residues. The CDR3 here is CASSLDRDSAAFF. In nucleotides, the CDR3 is TGTGCCAGCAGCCTGGACAGGGACAGCGCGGCTTTCTTT.

J is TRBJ1-4 and V is TRBV7-2, with D uncertain. The CDR3 has 12 amino acids. Germline V gene data show CDR1 as SGHTA and CDR2 as FQGNSA. Trimming removed 3 bases at V and 7 bases at J, with 6 bases between. This chain's CDR3 is CASSFTGEKLFF. The CDR3 DNA reads TGTGCCAGCAGCTTTACGGGTGAAAAACTGTTTTTT.

The V call is TRBV7-2, the J call TRBJ1-1, with D hard to call. The CDR3 contains 13 residues. The germline gives CDR1 SGHTA, CDR2 FQGNSA. V was shortened by 2 bases and J by 5 bases, with 9 bases between the two germline ends. CDR3: CASSLYRETEAFF. The CDR3 nucleotides are TGTGCCAGCAGCTTATATCGGGAGACTGAAGCTTTCTTT.

The V and J genes are TRBV27 and TRBJ2-1, with 9 bases aligning to TRBD1. V lost 8 bases to trimming and J lost 9 bases; unmatched junction nucleotides: 14. This CDR3 contains 15 residues. Germline V gene sequence: CDR1 MNHEY, CDR2 SMNVEV (reference sequence). The CDR3 region has the DNA TGTGCCAGCGGACGGGGACAGGGCTTTTCTCCTGAGCAGTTCTTC. This encodes CASGRGQGFSPEQFF.

V usage is TRBV7-2 and J usage is TRBJ2-3, with 7 nucleotides matching TRBD2. J was trimmed by 2 bases and V by 5 bases; bases with no gene match: 4. Germline-derived CDR1 and CDR2 are SGHTA and FQGNSA. The CDR3 loop spans 14 amino acids. CDR3 bases: TGTGCCAGCAGCGTCACTAGCGTCACAGATACGCAGTATTTT. Its translation: CASSVTSVTDTQYF.

The genes are TRBV2 and TRBJ1-1; maybe TRBD1 (6 bases). Germline CDR1 and CDR2: SNHLY and FYNNEI. V was cut by 2 bases and J by 0 bases, with 13 bases left in between. This CDR3 contains 16 residues. Here the CDR3 reads CASSELTGRMNTEAFF. Written as DNA, the CDR3 is TGTGCCAGCAGTGAACTGACAGGCCGGATGAACACTGAAGCTTTCTTT.

This clone was recorded once. This chain uses TRBV2 with TRBJ2-7, with TRBD1 matching 9 bases. Per the germline V gene, CDR1 is SNHLY and CDR2 is FYNNEI. The trim removed 6 bases at V and 5 bases at J, leaving 5 bases unmatched. The CDR3 is 13 amino acids. The CDR3 bases are TGTGCCAGCAGCCGGACAGGGGCCCACGAGCAGTACTTC. Amino acids: CASSRTGAHEQYF.

The chain uses TRBV2 and TRBJ2-7; D is perhaps TRBD1 (6 bases). There are 14 residues in the CDR3. The germline V gene has CDR1 SNHLY and CDR2 FYNNEI. The ends were cut back, 8 bases at V and 0 bases at J, with 14 bases in the middle. The CDR3 DNA is TGTGCCAGCGGCAACAGGGCTAGCTCCTACGAGCAGTACTTC. Protein sequence: CASGNRASSYEQYF.

The V and J genes are TRBV7-2 and TRBJ2-7; 8 bases map to TRBD1. V shed 0 bases and J 2 bases; nucleotides not matched to a gene: 3. The CDR3 loop spans 15 amino acids. Germline V gene lookup returns CDR1 SGHTA and CDR2 FQGNSA. The CDR3 reads CASSLAGQVTYEQYF. The CDR3 nucleotides are TGTGCCAGCAGCTTAGCGGGACAGGTAACCTACGAGCAGTACTTC.

The CDR3 loop reads CASSPPGQGAYEQYF. The CDR3 DNA reads as TGTGCCAGCAGTCCTCCGGGACAGGGGGCCTACGAGCAGTACTTC. The chain couples TRBV6-5 to TRBJ2-7; 11 positions agree with TRBD1. Germline V CDR1 and CDR2: MNHEY, SVGAGI. V was clipped by 5 bases and J by 2 bases; unmatched bases: 5. This CDR3 has 15 amino acids.

The chain combines TRBV3-1 (or the pseudogene TRBV3-2) with TRBJ2-7; 7 nucleotides agree with TRBD1. CDR3 length: 13 residues. CDR1 and CDR2 from the germline V gene are LGHDT and YNNKEL (reference sequence). Trimming removed 7 bases from V and 6 bases from J; junction bases left unmatched: 9. The CDR3 reads CASTLGQDLEQYF. For the CDR3, the DNA is TGTGCCAGCACCCTCGGACAGGATCTCGAGCAGTACTTC.